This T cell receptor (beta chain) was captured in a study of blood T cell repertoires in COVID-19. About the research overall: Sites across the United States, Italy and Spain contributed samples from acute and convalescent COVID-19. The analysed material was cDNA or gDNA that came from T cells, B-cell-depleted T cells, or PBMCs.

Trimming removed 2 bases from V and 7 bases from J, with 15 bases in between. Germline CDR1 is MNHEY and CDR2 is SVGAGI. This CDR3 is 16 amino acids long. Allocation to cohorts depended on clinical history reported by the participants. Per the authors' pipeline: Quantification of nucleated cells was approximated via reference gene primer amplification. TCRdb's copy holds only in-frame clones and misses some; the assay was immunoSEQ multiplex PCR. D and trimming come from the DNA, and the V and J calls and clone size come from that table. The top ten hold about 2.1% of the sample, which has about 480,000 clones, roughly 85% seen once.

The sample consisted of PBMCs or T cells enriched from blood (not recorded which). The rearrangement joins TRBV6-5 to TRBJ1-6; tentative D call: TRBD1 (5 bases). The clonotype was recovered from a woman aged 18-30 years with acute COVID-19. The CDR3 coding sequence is TGTGCCAGCAGTTACGATGTCGGGGGTCGGAATTCACCCCTCCACTTT. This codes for CASSYDVGGRNSPLHF.